The 28 T cell receptor beta chains presented below share a single source sample, sequenced in a study of regulatory T cells in long-lasting Graves disease. With iRepertoire HTBI primers and Arm-PCR of CDR3 regions, TCR beta libraries were built. One entry per CDR3 protein results from TCRdb running MiXCR on the multiplex PCR reads. Among around 480,000 distinct CDR3 sequences listed, around 15% were seen once. Time point denoted: newly diagnosed GD, antithyroid drugs for less than 3 months. RNA extracted from PBMCs served as the sequencing template. These sequences were also reported in another study, on T cells in Graves' hyperthyroidism and ophthalmopathy.

The sequences come from peripheral blood mononuclear cells (PBMCs), collected at new diagnosis, from a patient treated with antithyroid drugs. These receptors were taken from a woman aged 35-65 years with Graves disease.

The rearrangement links TRBV19 to TRBJ1-5, with D hard to call. The germline CDR1 and CDR2 sequences are LNHDA and SQIVND (reference sequence). Trimming took off 5 bases at V and 4 bases at J, with 12 bases between the two ends. The CDR3 extends over 14 amino acids. CDR3 sequence: CASSPRTANQPQHF. The CDR3 nucleotides are TGTGCCAGTAGTCCCAGGACCGCGAATCAGCCCCAGCATTTT.

The J gene is TRBJ1-3, the V gene TRBV28; no clear D gene. Germline V gives CDR1 MDHEN, CDR2 SYDVKM. The CDR3 length is 15 residues. Trimming left V 7 bases short and J 1 base short, with 14 bases between. CDR3 DNA sequence: TGTGCCAGCACCCCCCTGCGACTTTCTGGAAACACCATATATTTT. It codes for CASTPLRLSGNTIYF.

This clonotype appeared many times. The V gene is TRBV6-1, the J gene TRBJ1-2, with unresolved D. V shed 9 bases and J shed 5 bases, with 22 bases lying between them. The CDR3 sequence is 15 residues long. Germline assignment: CDR1 MNHNS and CDR2 SASEGT. CDR3 amino acids: CASGSNFAPPYGYTF. In DNA form, the CDR3 reads TGTGCCAGTGGGTCGAATTTCGCCCCCCCTTATGGCTACACCTTC.

This clonotype was counted between two and nine times. This chain links TRBV7-9 with TRBJ2-3; maybe TRBD1 (6 bases). The CDR3 is made up of 13 amino acids. V lost 10 bases to trimming and J lost 4 bases, with 15 bases between them. Germline-derived CDR1 and CDR2 are SEHNR and FQNEAQ (reference sequence). The CDR3 region is CANEQGPADTQYF. The CDR3 nucleotides are TGTGCCAACGAACAGGGTCCAGCAGATACGCAGTATTTT.

There are a few counts of this clonotype. V usage is TRBV10-3 and J usage is TRBJ1-2, with 7 nucleotides matching TRBD1. This CDR3 has 12 amino acids. CDR1 is ENHRY and CDR2 is SYGVKD in the germline V gene. V lost 11 bases and J lost 8; bases outside the gene matches: 11. The CDR3 sequence: CASDREGRGYTF. In DNA, the CDR3 is TGTGCCTCCGACAGGGAGGGAAGAGGCTACACCTTC.

Ten or more counts support this clonotype. V gene TRBV28 combines with J gene TRBJ2-1; a possible D gene is TRBD1 (5 bases). CDR1 is MDHEN, CDR2 SYDVKM, per germline. V shed 6 bases and J shed 4 bases, with 13 bases lying between them. This CDR3 is built from 14 residues. DNA for the CDR3: TGTGCCAGCAGGGACAACGACCTTTACAATGAGCAGTTCTTC. It encodes CASRDNDLYNEQFF.

This clonotype has more than one count but fewer than ten. The chain has TRBV12-3 or TRBV12-4 and TRBJ1-3; TRBD1 is a possible D gene (6 bases). The V gene lost 0 bases and the J gene lost 0 bases, with 9 bases spanning the gap. This CDR3 comprises 16 residues. DNA of the CDR3: TGTGCCAGCAGTTTAGCCGGGGGGGCCTCTGGAAACACCATATATTTT. Translating gives CASSLAGGASGNTIYF.

This clonotype was seen repeatedly, ten times or more. The rearrangement uses TRBV27 and TRBJ2-3; TRBD2 matches 9 bases. Trimming at V came to 6 bases and at J to 5 bases, leaving 9 bases not matched to a gene. This CDR3 region has 15 residues. Germline loops: CDR1 MNHEY, CDR2 SMNVEV (reference sequence). The CDR3 DNA sequence: TGTGCCAGCAGCGAGCAGGGACTAGCTCTAGATACGCAGTATTTT. Protein product: CASSEQGLALDTQYF.

In this sample, this clonotype turned up a few times. V gene TRBV6-2 or TRBV6-3 combines with J gene TRBJ1-5; D gene unclear. The CDR3 consists of 12 residues. CDR1 and CDR2 from the germline V gene are MNHEY and SVGEGT. V gave up 6 bases and J gave up 4 bases, with 7 bases separating them. The DNA for the CDR3 is TGTGCCAGCAGGGGATTGAATCAGCCCCAGCATTTT. It encodes CASRGLNQPQHF.

The rearrangement links TRBV2 to TRBJ1-2; D is undetermined. The CDR3 runs 16 residues. The V gene's germline CDR1 is SNHLY and CDR2 FYNNEI. Trimming pared 10 bases from V and 1 base from J, leaving 22 bases between. In nucleotides, the CDR3 is TGTGCCACCCTAATGGTAGGGCGAAGCTTTAACTATGGCTACACCTTC. It codes for CATLMVGRSFNYGYTF.

V is TRBV4-1 and J is TRBJ2-7, with 9 bases fitting TRBD1. The trim removed 1 base at V and 7 bases at J, leaving 11 bases unmatched. The CDR3 is made up of 16 amino acids. Germline V gene lookup returns CDR1 MGHRA and CDR2 YSYEKL. CDR3 DNA sequence: TGCGCCAGCAGCCAAGCATACAGGGGGCATACGGGAGAGCAGTACTTC. Protein product: CASSQAYRGHTGEQYF.

This clonotype was picked up a small number of times. V gene TRBV20-1 combines with J gene TRBJ2-3; possibly TRBD1 or TRBD2 for D (5 bases each). The V and J ends lost 5 bases and 0 bases respectively, with 15 bases between them. This CDR3 has 15 residues. Germline lookup yields CDR1 DFQATT and CDR2 SNEGSKA (reference sequence). CDR3 in amino acids: CSAGRDDLSTDTQYF. In DNA form, the CDR3 reads TGCAGTGCTGGACGGGACGACCTTAGCACAGATACGCAGTATTTT.

The sample holds many counts of this clonotype. The chain joins TRBV5-6 to TRBJ1-6, with D perhaps TRBD1 (6 bases). Trimming took off 0 bases at V and 5 bases at J, with 15 bases between the two ends. Per the germline V gene, CDR1 is SGHDT and CDR2 is YYEEEE. The CDR3 contains 17 residues. The CDR3 region has the DNA TGTGCCAGCAGCTTGGAGGAAGGGGGACACCATAATTCACCCCTCCACTTT. It translates to CASSLEEGGHHNSPLHF.

The gene calls are TRBV11-2 and TRBJ2-1, with 7 bases fitting TRBD2. This CDR3 has 17 amino acids. Per germline, CDR1 SGHAT and CDR2 FQNNGV. V shed 1 base, J shed 0 bases, and the junction held 6 bases outside the gene matches. DNA for the CDR3: TGTGCCAGCAGCTTAGTACCCCCTAGCGGCTCCTACAATGAGCAGTTCTTC. It codes for CASSLVPPSGSYNEQFF. Full variable domain (missing parts from reference TRBV11-2 and TRBJ2-1): EAGVAQSPRYKIIEKRQSVAFWCNPISGHATLYWYQQILGQGPKLLIQFQNNGVVDDSQLPKDRFSAERLKGVDSTLKIQPAKLEDSAVYLCASSLVPPSGSYNEQFFGPGTRLTVL.

The chain employs TRBV6-5 and TRBJ1-2; D uncertain. The CDR3 has 15 residues. In germline, CDR1 is MNHEY, CDR2 SVGAGI. V was pared by 0 bases and J by 8 bases, with 16 bases between. The CDR3 coding sequence is TGTGCCAGCAGTTACTCGAACGGGGTGACCTTAGGCTACACCTTC. This sequence encodes CASSYSNGVTLGYTF.

This clonotype has a count of ten or more. The chain uses TRBV19 and TRBJ1-1; D remains ambiguous. This CDR3 has 13 residues. Trimming left V 10 bases short and J 0 bases short, with 12 bases between. Germline V gene lookup returns CDR1 LNHDA and CDR2 SQIVND (reference sequence). The CDR3 loop is CATTQALNTEAFF. CDR3 nucleotides: TGTGCCACCACCCAGGCCCTGAACACTGAAGCTTTCTTT. Filled out from reference TRBV19 and TRBJ1-1, the complete variable domain reads DGGITQSPKYLFRKEGQNVTLSCEQNLNHDAMYWYRQDPGQGLRLIYYSQIVNDFQKGDIAEGYSVSREKKESFPLTVTSAQKNPTAFYLCATTQALNTEAFFGQGTRLTVV.

This clonotype was recorded at least ten times. The V call is TRBV7-8, the J call TRBJ1-5; 7 bases agree with TRBD1. This CDR3 comprises 14 residues. V shed 5 bases, J shed 5 bases, and the junction held 6 bases outside the gene matches. The germline CDR1 and CDR2 sequences are SGHVS and FQNEAQ. CDR3 loop: CASSIDREDQPQHF. CDR3 DNA sequence: TGTGCCAGCAGCATAGACAGGGAGGATCAGCCCCAGCATTTT.

This clonotype occurred many times. V and J are TRBV11-2 and TRBJ1-1, with D possibly TRBD1 on 5 matching bases. The germline V and J ends were trimmed by 0 bases and 4 bases, with 9 bases remaining between them. From germline, CDR1 is SGHAT and CDR2 FQNNGV. The CDR3 length is 14 residues. The CDR3 here is CASSLDPGGTEAFF. For the CDR3, the DNA is TGTGCCAGCAGCTTAGATCCGGGGGGCACTGAAGCTTTCTTT.

This clonotype was detected a few times. The V and J genes are TRBV19 and TRBJ2-1; 7 bases fit TRBD1. The CDR3 contains 14 residues. Per the germline V gene, CDR1 is LNHDA and CDR2 is SQIVND (reference sequence). V was pared by 1 base and J by 8 bases, with 5 bases of the junction left unmatched. The CDR3 sequence is CASSIARGYDEQFF. CDR3 nucleotide sequence: TGTGCCAGTAGTATAGCCAGGGGGTATGATGAGCAGTTCTTC.

The V gene is TRBV12-3 or TRBV12-4, the J gene TRBJ1-5, with no clear D. The CDR3 totals 14 residues. Trimming stripped 2 bases from V and 7 bases from J, with 12 bases between. CDR3 in amino acids: CASSLRDMVQPQHF. CDR3 in DNA: TGTGCCAGCAGTTTACGGGATATGGTCCAGCCCCAGCATTTT.

About this clonotype: A read error is possible here, since a much larger clone lies one base away. This chain uses TRBV6-2 or TRBV6-3 with TRBJ2-3; D is perhaps TRBD2 (5 bases). In germline, CDR1 is MNHEY, CDR2 SVGEGT. The length of the CDR3 is 16 residues. Trimming took off 3 bases at V and 4 bases at J, with 17 bases between the two ends. CDR3 DNA: TGTGCCAGCAGTTATAGCGTGGGAGTAGGCTCAGATACGCAGTATTTT. This gives the protein CASSYSVGVGSDTQYF.

This sequence joins TRBV12-3 or TRBV12-4 and TRBJ1-5; no clear D. V was clipped by 3 bases and J by 4 bases, with 10 bases between them. The CDR3 is made up of 14 amino acids. The CDR3 DNA reads TGTGCCAGCAGTTTTGGGCAGATAAATCAGCCCCAGCATTTT. This encodes CASSFGQINQPQHF.

This clonotype was recorded a few times. The chain employs TRBV5-4 and TRBJ1-6; 8 nucleotides align to TRBD1. Trimming removed 4 bases from V and 1 base from J; junction bases left unmatched: 7. CDR1 is SGHNT, CDR2 YYREEE, per germline (reference sequence). The CDR3 consists of 17 residues. The CDR3 DNA sequence: TGTGCCAGCAGCCATGCAGGGGGCCGGTCCTATAATTCACCCCTCCACTTT. Translated, it gives CASSHAGGRSYNSPLHF. The full variable domain, its missing parts supplied by reference TRBV5-4 and TRBJ1-6, is ETGVTQSPTHLIKTRGQQVTLRCSSQSGHNTVSWYQQALGQGPQFIFQYYREEENGRGNFPPRFSGLQFPNYSSELNVNALELDDSALYLCASSHAGGRSYNSPLHFGNGTRLTVT.

This clonotype has only a few counts. The chain carries TRBV25-1 and TRBJ1-5, with D uncertain. V lost 4 bases, J lost 5 bases, and 6 bases lay in between. Germline V gene lookup returns CDR1 MGHDK and CDR2 SYGVNS. The length of the CDR3 is 12 residues. The CDR3 nucleotides are TGTGCCAGCAGTGTTGGCGATCAGCCCCAGCATTTT. The encoded protein is CASSVGDQPQHF.

Details on this clonotype: A much larger clone lies one base from this, so it may be a read error. The chain links TRBV28 to TRBJ2-3; 10 nucleotides match TRBD2. Germline V gene data show CDR1 as MDHEN and CDR2 as SYDVKM. The CDR3 loop spans 16 amino acids. With 6 bases clipped from V and 1 base from J, the junction kept 7 bases outside the gene matches. The CDR3, as DNA: TGTGCCAGCAGCTCCGCCGGGACTAGCGGCACAGATACGCAGTATTTT. Translation gives CASSSAGTSGTDTQYF.

V gene TRBV6-2 or TRBV6-3 combines with J gene TRBJ2-1; a possible D gene is TRBD1 (6 bases). The CDR3 sequence is 14 residues long. Germline V gene data show CDR1 as MNHEY and CDR2 as SVGEGT. V was cut by 4 bases and J by 5 bases, with 12 bases left in between. The CDR3 DNA reads as TGTGCCAGCAGTTCCACCTGGGACAACAATGAGCAGTTCTTC. This gives the protein CASSSTWDNNEQFF.

This clonotype was detected many times. This chain links TRBV28 with TRBJ2-4; D is unclear. The CDR3 totals 15 residues. The V end was cut by 3 bases, the J end by 1 base, with 10 bases between. Germline V gene data show CDR1 as MDHEN and CDR2 as SYDVKM. CDR3 region: CASSFSSAAKNIQYF. As DNA, the CDR3 is TGTGCCAGCAGTTTTTCGTCGGCTGCCAAAAACATTCAGTACTTC.

This clonotype was counted between two and nine times. The chain employs TRBV2 and TRBJ1-5, with D possibly TRBD1 on 6 matching bases. The V gene's germline CDR1 is SNHLY and CDR2 FYNNEI. V was clipped by 8 bases and J by 4 bases, with 18 bases between them. The CDR3 loop spans 15 amino acids. CDR3 DNA sequence: TGTGCCAGCGGCTACTCACAGGGAAGTAATCAGCCCCAGCATTTT. Translated: CASGYSQGSNQPQHF.